The 9 T cell receptor beta chains in this list originate from one sample, sequenced in a study of blood T cell repertoires in COVID-19 (dated by TCRdb to the early 2020s). Preparation of the library involved the immunoSEQ multiplex PCR assay. Here the immuneACCESS table is served through TCRdb, limited to in-frame sequences with V and J called. Missing clones are a known gap in these copies; in checked studies unresolved V genes cover under half, and the rest lacks a known reason. This sample holds about 250,000 clones; about 85% were observed only once. Jointly, the top ten make up around 1% of the sample. Specimen: peripheral blood. These receptors all stem from a human donor with COVID-19, enrolled during active disease. The donor label of this sample is uncertain.

CDR3: CAWSRAGTGTGELFF. CDR3 DNA: TGTGCCTGGAGTAGAGCGGGAACGGGCACCGGGGAGCTGTTTTTT. The V gene is TRBV30, the J gene TRBJ2-2; the match to TRBD2 covers 7 bases. From germline, CDR1 is GTSNPN and CDR2 SVGIG (reference sequence). The J segment lost 4 bases and the V segment lost 2 bases, leaving 7 bases of the junction unmatched. This CDR3 comprises 15 residues.

J is TRBJ1-5 and V is TRBV15; D ambiguous. The CDR3 covers 15 residues. The ends were cut back, 1 base at V and 0 bases at J, with 7 bases in the middle. Looked up from germline, CDR1 is LNHNV and CDR2 is YYDKDF (reference sequence). CDR3 residues: CATSRVKLSNQPQHF. Here the CDR3 DNA reads TGTGCCACCAGCAGAGTGAAACTTAGCAATCAGCCCCAGCATTTT.

This rearrangement joins TRBV7-2 to TRBJ1-6; maybe TRBD1 (6 bases). The germline V gene encodes CDR1 SGHTA and CDR2 FQGNSA. V lost 1 base and J lost 9, with 16 bases in between. The CDR3 loop spans 16 amino acids. CDR3 bases: TGTGCCAGCAGCTTAGAGTCTGGGGGCTGGGGTTCACCCCTCCACTTT. Encoded protein: CASSLESGGWGSPLHF.

The V and J genes are TRBV18 and TRBJ2-3; possible D gene TRBD2, 6 bases. Germline CDR1 and CDR2: KGHSH and LQKENI. The CDR3 contains 14 residues. The V gene lost 6 bases and the J gene lost 5 bases, with 15 bases spanning the gap. This chain's CDR3 is CASSPQSGRDTQYF. CDR3 nucleotides: TGTGCCAGCTCCCCTCAGAGCGGGCGAGATACGCAGTATTTT.

J is TRBJ2-3 and V is TRBV2, with D uncertain. CDR1 SNHLY and CDR2 FYNNEI come from the germline V gene. CDR3 length equals 14 residues. V was clipped by 8 bases and J by 2 bases, with 14 bases between them. The CDR3 loop reads CASGALRSTDTQYF. The CDR3 DNA sequence: TGTGCCAGCGGAGCGCTGCGTTCCACAGATACGCAGTATTTT.

The CDR3 coding sequence is TGTGCCAGCTCACCAGAGCCGGATCAGCCCCAGCATTTT. It translates to CASSPEPDQPQHF. The chain links TRBV18 to TRBJ1-5; D not certain. The CDR3 has 13 amino acids. CDR1 is KGHSH and CDR2 is LQKENI in the germline V gene. Trimming left V 2 bases short and J 5 bases short, with 7 bases between.

The chain recombines TRBV5-1 with TRBJ2-6; D might be TRBD2 (6 bases). CDR3 length: 17 residues. V shed 3 bases and J shed 0 bases, with 13 bases lying between them. Per the germline V gene, CDR1 is SGHRS and CDR2 is YFSETQ. CDR3 protein: CASSSEGRPSGANVLTF. CDR3 bases: TGCGCCAGCAGCTCGGAGGGACGGCCCTCTGGGGCCAACGTCCTGACTTTC. Combining the CDR3 with reference TRBV5-1 and TRBJ2-6 gives the whole variable domain KAGVTQTPRYLIKTRGQQVTLSCSPISGHRSVSWYQQTPGQGLQFLFEYFSETQRNKGNFPGRFSGRQFSNSRSEMNVSTLELGDSALYLCASSSEGRPSGANVLTFGAGSRLTVL.

The CDR3 DNA follows: TGTGCCAGCGGGAGGGAGGGGAGGGGTAATGAAAAACTGTTTTTT. Amino acid sequence: CASGREGRGNEKLFF. This chain uses TRBV7-9 with TRBJ1-4; D is possibly TRBD1 (5 bases). The CDR3 covers 15 residues. V was shortened by 8 bases and J by 4 bases, with 17 bases between the two germline ends. Germline values: CDR1 SEHNR, CDR2 FQNEAQ (reference sequence). The complete variable domain, with remaining parts taken from reference TRBV7-9 and TRBJ1-4, reads DTGVSQNPRHKITKRGQNVTFRCDPISEHNRLYWYRQTLGQGPEFLTYFQNEAQLEKSRLLSDRFSAERPKGSFSTLEIQRTEQGDSAMYLCASGREGRGNEKLFFGSGTQLSVL.

This sequence joins TRBV12-3 or TRBV12-4 and TRBJ1-1; weak D call: TRBD1 (5 bases). This CDR3 has 13 amino acids. The germline V and J ends were trimmed by 3 bases and 11 bases, with 16 bases remaining between them. The CDR3 spells CASSFSDLNRAFF. The CDR3 DNA sequence: TGTGCCAGCAGTTTTTCGGACCTGAACAGGGCTTTCTTT.